These 30 T cell receptor beta chains share one sample of origin, sequenced in a study of cytomegalovirus exposure and HLA in healthy donors listed by TCRdb under 2017. Libraries were built with the immunoSEQ multiplex PCR assay. A mixture of 60 forward primers for TCR Vbeta segments and 13 reverse primers for TCR Jbeta segments was used in the multiplex PCR. Here the immuneACCESS table is served through TCRdb, limited to in-frame sequences with V and J called. Missing clones are a known gap in these copies; in checked studies unresolved V genes cover under half, and the rest lacks a known reason. A total of under 300,000 clones appear in this sample, 70% to 90% of them only once. Clones ranked in the top ten supply under 8% of the sample. What was sequenced was PBMCs. The receptor set was obtained from a woman aged 55-70 years in good health and CMV-seropositive.

The rearrangement joins TRBV6-5 to TRBJ1-1; weak D call: TRBD1 (6 bases). The CDR3 has 13 amino acids. Trimming stripped 6 bases from V and 6 bases from J, with 14 bases between. Germline CDR1 reads MNHEY; CDR2 reads SVGAGI. The CDR3 bases are TGTGCCAGCAGGAGCTCCCCAGGGGCTGAAGCTTTCTTT. The encoded protein is CASRSSPGAEAFF.

The rearrangement joins TRBV7-3 to TRBJ2-5, with TRBD2 identical over 9 bases. The J call is in doubt because the DNA end fits TRBJ2-7 better. Germline V gene sequence: CDR1 SGHTA, CDR2 FQGTGA. This CDR3 comprises 15 residues. For the CDR3, the DNA is TGTGCCAGCAGCTTAACCGGGACTAGCAAGCACGAGCAGTACTTC. Protein product: CASSLTGTSKHEQYF.

The gene calls are TRBV5-1 and TRBJ1-5, with TRBD1 matching over 7 bases. V lost 4 bases, J lost 5 bases, and 6 bases stayed unmatched. The CDR3 runs to 14 residues. Germline CDR1 SGHRS, CDR2 YFSETQ. Written as DNA, the CDR3 is TGCGCCAGCAGCCGCGGGCAGGGGGATCAGCCCCAGCATTTT. Protein: CASSRGQGDQPQHF.

The V gene is TRBV19, the J gene TRBJ2-7, with a weak D call TRBD2 (6 bases). The V end was cut by 5 bases, the J end by 3 bases, with 14 bases between. From germline, CDR1 is LNHDA and CDR2 SQIVND (reference sequence). The CDR3 consists of 14 residues. CDR3 sequence: CASSSRGNGYEQYF. In DNA form, the CDR3 reads TGTGCCAGTAGTTCTCGGGGGAACGGCTACGAGCAGTACTTC.

The chain uses TRBV7-2 and TRBJ2-5; 9 bases line up with TRBD1. Germline V gene sequence: CDR1 SGHTA, CDR2 FQGNSA. CDR3 length: 15 amino acids. J lost 5 bases, V lost 5 bases, and 9 bases had no gene match. CDR3 sequence: CASSRLGQGGETQYF. CDR3 DNA: TGTGCCAGCAGCCGTCTGGGACAGGGCGGTGAGACCCAGTACTTC. The entire variable domain, with the rest obtained from reference TRBV7-2 and TRBJ2-5, is as follows: GAGVSQSPSNKVTEKGKDVELRCDPISGHTALYWYRQSLGQGLEFLIYFQGNSAPDKSGLPSDRFSAERTGGSVSTLTIQRTQQEDSAVYLCASSRLGQGGETQYFGPGTRLLVL.

V and J are TRBV7-9 and TRBJ2-5; a weak D match, TRBD1 (7 bases). Germline V CDR1 and CDR2: SEHNR, FQNEAQ (reference sequence). V dropped 8 bases and J dropped 1 base, with 14 bases sitting between them. The length of the CDR3 is 14 residues. The CDR3 sequence: CASWGGTAQETQYF. The DNA for the CDR3 is TGTGCCAGCTGGGGCGGGACAGCCCAAGAGACCCAGTACTTC.

The gene calls are TRBV5-1 and TRBJ1-2; no firm D call. The CDR3 length is 12 residues. The ends were cut back, 5 bases at V and 7 bases at J, with 12 bases in the middle. CDR1 is SGHRS and CDR2 is YFSETQ in the germline V gene. CDR3 nucleotides: TGCGCCAGCAGTGCCCCACCGAGTGGCTACACCTTC. It is translated as CASSAPPSGYTF. Full variable domain (missing parts from reference TRBV5-1 and TRBJ1-2): KAGVTQTPRYLIKTRGQQVTLSCSPISGHRSVSWYQQTPGQGLQFLFEYFSETQRNKGNFPGRFSGRQFSNSRSEMNVSTLELGDSALYLCASSAPPSGYTFGSGTRLTVV.

CDR3 bases: TGCGCCAGCAGTCCAATAGCGGGAGGGTCTGGTACGCAGTATTTT. Translating it yields CASSPIAGGSGTQYF. This chain uses TRBV10-1 with TRBJ2-3; the match to TRBD2 covers 11 bases. CDR3 length: 15 amino acids. CDR1 WNHNN and CDR2 SYGVQD come from the germline V gene (reference sequence). With 5 bases clipped from V and 8 bases from J, the junction kept 9 bases outside the gene matches.

V is TRBV9 and J is TRBJ2-1, with TRBD2 matching over 9 bases. The V gene end was trimmed by 0 bases and the J gene end by 7 bases; junction bases not matched to a gene: 8. CDR1 SGDLS and CDR2 YYNGEE come from the germline V gene. The CDR3 is 16 amino acids. The CDR3 DNA sequence: TGTGCCAGCAGCGTAGCTCTAGCGGGAAATGGGAATGAGCAGTTCTTC. Protein sequence: CASSVALAGNGNEQFF. The whole variable domain, filled in from reference TRBV9 and TRBJ2-1, reads DSGVTQTPKHLITATGQRVTLRCSPRSGDLSVYWYQQSLDQGLQFLIQYYNGEERAKGNILERFSAQQFPDLHSELNLSSLELGDSALYFCASSVALAGNGNEQFFGPGTRLTVL.

This rearrangement joins TRBV7-8 to TRBJ2-7, with 12 bases matching TRBD1. Germline CDR1 and CDR2: SGHVS and FQNEAQ. This CDR3 has 18 residues. Trimming removed 3 bases from V and 0 bases from J; junction bases left unmatched: 9. CDR3 in DNA: TGTGCCAGCAGCTTCACCGGGACAGGGGGCTTGTACTCCTACGAGCAGTACTTC. Residues: CASSFTGTGGLYSYEQYF. Full variable domain (missing parts from reference TRBV7-8 and TRBJ2-7): GAGVSQSPRYKVAKRGQDVALRCDPISGHVSLFWYQQALGQGPEFLTYFQNEAQLDKSGLPSDRFFAERPEGSVSTLKIQRTQQEDSAVYLCASSFTGTGGLYSYEQYFGPGTRLTVT.

The DNA of the CDR3 is TGTGCCAGCACGCTCAGTAGAAACACCATATATTTT. Protein product: CASTLSRNTIYF. The rearrangement links TRBV2 to TRBJ1-3; unclear D gene. The CDR3 has 12 residues. Germline V gene data show CDR1 as SNHLY and CDR2 as FYNNEI. V was pared by 7 bases and J by 5 bases, with 9 bases between.

This rearrangement joins TRBV4-1 to TRBJ2-2; 11 positions match TRBD2. With 2 bases clipped from V and 0 bases from J, the junction kept 11 bases outside the gene matches. Germline CDR1 reads MGHRA; CDR2 reads YSYEKL. The CDR3 has 20 residues. Here the CDR3 DNA reads TGCGCCAGCAGCCAAACGGCGGGACGACTAGCGGGACCGAACACCGGGGAGCTGTTTTTT. It yields the protein CASSQTAGRLAGPNTGELFF.

This chain joins TRBV18 and TRBJ1-1; TRBD1 matches at 9 bases. The CDR3 spans 14 residues. CDR1 is KGHSH and CDR2 is LQKENI in the germline V gene. V gave up 2 bases and J gave up 3 bases; unmatched junction bases: 1. The CDR3 coding sequence is TGTGCCAGCTCACCAAGGACAGGGGACACTGAAGCTTTCTTT. Its protein product is CASSPRTGDTEAFF.

The rearrangement joins TRBV10-3 to TRBJ2-1; 10 bases are a match to TRBD2. This CDR3 is 17 amino acids long. The germline gives CDR1 ENHRY, CDR2 SYGVKD. After removal of 2 bases from V and 5 bases from J, the junction contained 9 bases not matched to a gene. The CDR3 protein is CAISEGLAGASDNEQFF. The DNA of the CDR3 is TGTGCCATCAGTGAGGGGCTAGCGGGGGCTTCAGACAATGAGCAGTTCTTC.

The chain couples TRBV20-1 to TRBJ2-7; TRBD1 matches at 7 bases. Trimming at V came to 1 base and at J to 10 bases, leaving 4 bases not matched to a gene. In germline, CDR1 is DFQATT, CDR2 SNEGSKA (reference sequence). The length of the CDR3 is 11 residues. CDR3 DNA sequence: TGCAGTGCTAGAGGGGGACAGCCACAGTACTTC. Encoded protein: CSARGGQPQYF.

The sample holds one count of this clone. The rearrangement uses TRBV11-2 and TRBJ2-1, with a tentative D call TRBD2 (6 bases). Trimming shortened V by 3 bases and J by 2 bases, and 8 bases separated the two germline ends. Germline loops: CDR1 SGHAT, CDR2 FQNNGV. This CDR3 region has 14 residues. CDR3 sequence (DNA): TGTGCCAGCAGCTTCACGGGAGCCTACAATGAGCAGTTCTTC. It translates to CASSFTGAYNEQFF.

The chain employs TRBV5-1 and TRBJ1-5; tentatively, D is TRBD1 (5 bases). Germline V lookup: CDR1 SGHRS, CDR2 YFSETQ. The V end was cut by 0 bases, the J end by 3 bases, with 22 bases between. This CDR3 spans 19 amino acids. CDR3 protein: CASSLAKENCSGNNQPQHF. The DNA of the CDR3 is TGCGCCAGCAGCTTGGCCAAGGAAAATTGTTCAGGGAACAATCAGCCCCAGCATTTT.

The chain uses TRBV5-6 and TRBJ1-5; TRBD1 might be the D (6 bases). Trimming left V 0 bases short and J 5 bases short, with 9 bases between. CDR3 length: 14 residues. Germline CDR1 and CDR2: SGHDT and YYEEEE. The CDR3 reads CASSLAGQYQPQHF. The CDR3 nucleotides read TGTGCCAGCAGCTTGGCCGGACAGTATCAGCCCCAGCATTTT.

V and J are TRBV5-4 and TRBJ1-1, with TRBD1 identical over 8 bases. This CDR3 is 15 amino acids long. V shed 4 bases, J shed 0 bases, and the junction held 5 bases outside the gene matches. CDR1 is SGHNT, CDR2 YYREEE, per germline (reference sequence). As DNA, the CDR3 is TGTGCCAGCAGCCTAAGACAGGGGCTGAACACTGAAGCTTTCTTT. Its protein product is CASSLRQGLNTEAFF.

V gene TRBV7-8 combines with J gene TRBJ2-1; 12 bases are a match to TRBD2. The CDR3 extends over 16 amino acids. CDR1 and CDR2 (germline): SGHVS, FQNEAQ. After removal of 6 bases from V and 2 bases from J, the junction contained 5 bases not matched to a gene. The DNA for the CDR3 is TGTGCCAGCAGGAGAAGACTAGCGGGGGCCTACAATGAGCAGTTCTTC. It yields the protein CASRRRLAGAYNEQFF.

The rearrangement uses TRBV11-2 and TRBJ1-2; tentatively, D is TRBD1 (5 bases). Per the germline V gene, CDR1 is SGHAT and CDR2 is FQNNGV. The V gene lost 0 bases and the J gene lost 7 bases, with 12 bases spanning the gap. The CDR3 loop spans 14 amino acids. The CDR3 DNA follows: TGTGCCAGCAGCTTAGAAAGGGCAGGGCGTGGCTACACCTTC. Translation: CASSLERAGRGYTF.

The rearrangement links TRBV27 to TRBJ1-1; D is ambiguous. Trimming stripped 3 bases from V and 1 base from J, with 9 bases between. The CDR3 is made up of 14 amino acids. Germline CDR1 MNHEY, CDR2 SMNVEV (reference sequence). This chain's CDR3 is CASSLNRANTEAFF. CDR3 nucleotides: TGTGCCAGCAGTTTGAACCGAGCGAACACTGAAGCTTTCTTT.

V gene TRBV9 combines with J gene TRBJ2-7; 12 nucleotides match TRBD1. With V trimmed by 7 bases and J by 6 bases, 2 bases remained unmatched. This CDR3 contains 12 residues. Germline CDR1 is SGDLS and CDR2 is YYNGEE. Here the CDR3 reads CASGTGGFEQYF. Here the CDR3 DNA reads TGTGCCAGCGGGACAGGGGGCTTCGAGCAGTACTTC. Supplemented by reference TRBV9 and TRBJ2-7, the full variable domain reads DSGVTQTPKHLITATGQRVTLRCSPRSGDLSVYWYQQSLDQGLQFLIQYYNGEERAKGNILERFSAQQFPDLHSELNLSSLELGDSALYFCASGTGGFEQYFGPGTRLTVT.

DNA for the CDR3: TGTGCCAGCAGCTCCCGGACTAGCGGGAGTGAGACCCAGTACTTC. Protein: CASSSRTSGSETQYF. V gene TRBV5-4 combines with J gene TRBJ2-5; 13 positions match TRBD2. J gave up 5 bases and V 3 bases, and 4 bases lay outside the gene matches. Germline V CDR1 and CDR2: SGHNT, YYREEE (reference sequence). The CDR3 is 15 residues long.

The chain links TRBV28 to TRBJ1-1; the D is unclear. The CDR3 is 13 residues long. Germline CDR1 reads MDHEN; CDR2 reads SYDVKM. The V end lost 2 bases, the J end lost 1 base, and 5 bases lay between the germline ends. The CDR3 sequence: CASSLNRNTEAFF. CDR3 sequence (DNA): TGTGCCAGCAGTTTAAACAGGAACACTGAAGCTTTCTTT.

The sample holds one count of this clone. One end of the junction is discordant with germline, which a read error may explain. The V call is TRBV7-9, the J call TRBJ2-7, with a possible D match to TRBD2 (5 bases). The germline V gene has CDR1 SEHNR and CDR2 FQNEAQ (reference sequence). The CDR3 consists of 12 residues. This chain's CDR3 is CSSSSRGYEQYF. Written as DNA, the CDR3 is TGTTCCAGCAGCTCCCGGGGCTACGAGCAGTACTTC.

The rearrangement links TRBV5-1 to TRBJ1-1, with 9 bases identical to TRBD1. This CDR3 is 15 amino acids long. Germline CDR1 reads SGHRS; CDR2 reads YFSETQ. Losses at the gene ends were 5 bases for V and 4 bases for J; bases not matched to a gene: 9. Here the CDR3 reads CASSPRTGVATEAFF. The CDR3 bases are TGCGCCAGCAGTCCTAGGACAGGGGTGGCCACTGAAGCTTTCTTT.

The chain combines TRBV10-1 with TRBJ2-7; possible D gene TRBD1, 6 bases. Trimming took off 9 bases at V and 3 bases at J, with 15 bases between the two ends. Germline CDR1 is WNHNN and CDR2 is SYGVQD (reference sequence). The CDR3 has 13 residues. CDR3 nucleotides: TGCGCCAGGAAGTGGGGACACCTCTACGAGCAGTACTTC. Its translation: CARKWGHLYEQYF.

This chain connects TRBV5-6 to TRBJ2-3; 8 positions agree with TRBD2. The CDR3 covers 15 residues. The germline V gene encodes CDR1 SGHDT and CDR2 YYEEEE. J was trimmed by 4 bases and V by 0 bases; bases with no gene match: 4. The CDR3 spells CASSLGGLEADTQYF. CDR3 sequence (DNA): TGTGCCAGCAGCTTGGGGGGACTAGAAGCAGATACGCAGTATTTT.

The chain employs TRBV4-1 and TRBJ2-5, with D possibly TRBD2 on 6 matching bases. CDR1 and CDR2 from the germline V gene are MGHRA and YSYEKL. Trimming shortened V by 0 bases and J by 7 bases, and 18 bases separated the two germline ends. This CDR3 comprises 16 residues. The CDR3 loop reads CASSQEGGLNSGTQYF. The CDR3 nucleotides are TGCGCCAGCAGCCAAGAAGGAGGGCTCAACAGCGGGACCCAGTACTTC.